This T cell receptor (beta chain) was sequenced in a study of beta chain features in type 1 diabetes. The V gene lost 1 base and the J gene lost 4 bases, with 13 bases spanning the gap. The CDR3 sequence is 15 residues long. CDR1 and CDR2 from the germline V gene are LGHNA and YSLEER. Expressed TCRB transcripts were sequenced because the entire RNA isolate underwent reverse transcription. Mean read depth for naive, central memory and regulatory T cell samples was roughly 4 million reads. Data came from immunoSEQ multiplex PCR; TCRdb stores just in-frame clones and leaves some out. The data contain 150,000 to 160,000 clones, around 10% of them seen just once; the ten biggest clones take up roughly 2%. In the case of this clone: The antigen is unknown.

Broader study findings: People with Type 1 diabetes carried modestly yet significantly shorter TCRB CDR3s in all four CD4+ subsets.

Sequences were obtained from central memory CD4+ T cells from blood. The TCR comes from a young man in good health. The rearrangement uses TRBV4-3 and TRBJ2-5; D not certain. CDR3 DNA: TGCGCCAGCAGCCAAGTAGTTCTCGGGTTAGAGACCCAGTACTTC. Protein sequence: CASSQVVLGLETQYF.